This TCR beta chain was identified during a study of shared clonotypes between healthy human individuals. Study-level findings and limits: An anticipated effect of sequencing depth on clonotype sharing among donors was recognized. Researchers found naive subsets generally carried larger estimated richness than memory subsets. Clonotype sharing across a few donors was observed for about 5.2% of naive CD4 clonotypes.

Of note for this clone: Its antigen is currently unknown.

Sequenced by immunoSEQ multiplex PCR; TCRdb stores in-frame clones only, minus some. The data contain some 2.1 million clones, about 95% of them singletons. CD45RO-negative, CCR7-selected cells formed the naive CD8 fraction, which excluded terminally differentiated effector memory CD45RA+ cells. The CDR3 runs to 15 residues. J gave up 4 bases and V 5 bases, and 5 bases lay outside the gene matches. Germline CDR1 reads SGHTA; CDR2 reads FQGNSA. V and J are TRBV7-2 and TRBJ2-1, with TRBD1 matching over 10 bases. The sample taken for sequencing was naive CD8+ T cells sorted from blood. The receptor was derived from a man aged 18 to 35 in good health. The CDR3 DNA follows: TGTGCCAGCAGCCGGGGGACAGGGGCATACAATGAGCAGTTCTTC. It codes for CASSRGTGAYNEQFF.